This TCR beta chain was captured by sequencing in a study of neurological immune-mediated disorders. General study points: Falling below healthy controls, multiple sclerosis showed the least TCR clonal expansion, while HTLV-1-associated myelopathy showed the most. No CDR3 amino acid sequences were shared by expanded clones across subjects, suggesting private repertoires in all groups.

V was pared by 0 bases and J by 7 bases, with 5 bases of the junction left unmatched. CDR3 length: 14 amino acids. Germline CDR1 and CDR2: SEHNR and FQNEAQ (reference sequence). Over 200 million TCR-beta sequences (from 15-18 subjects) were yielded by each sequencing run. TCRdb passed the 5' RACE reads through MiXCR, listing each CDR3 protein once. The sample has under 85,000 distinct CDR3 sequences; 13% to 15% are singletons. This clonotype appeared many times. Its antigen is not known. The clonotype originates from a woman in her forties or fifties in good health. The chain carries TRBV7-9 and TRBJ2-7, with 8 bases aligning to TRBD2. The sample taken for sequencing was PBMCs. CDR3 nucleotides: TGTGCCAGCAGCTTAGCGGTTAGCGGGATTGAGCAGTACTTC. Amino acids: CASSLAVSGIEQYF.